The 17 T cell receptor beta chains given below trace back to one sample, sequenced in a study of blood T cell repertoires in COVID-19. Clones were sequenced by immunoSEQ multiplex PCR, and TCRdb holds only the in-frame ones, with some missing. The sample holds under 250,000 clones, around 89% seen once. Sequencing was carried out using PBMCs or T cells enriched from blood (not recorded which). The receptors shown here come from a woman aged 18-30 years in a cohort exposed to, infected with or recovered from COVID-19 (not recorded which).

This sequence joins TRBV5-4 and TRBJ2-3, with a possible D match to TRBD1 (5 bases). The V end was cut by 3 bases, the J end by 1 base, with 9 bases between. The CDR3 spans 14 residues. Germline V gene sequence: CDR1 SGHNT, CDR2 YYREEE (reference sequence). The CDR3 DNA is TGTGCCAGCAGCTATGCACAGGGCACAGATACGCAGTATTTT. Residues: CASSYAQGTDTQYF.

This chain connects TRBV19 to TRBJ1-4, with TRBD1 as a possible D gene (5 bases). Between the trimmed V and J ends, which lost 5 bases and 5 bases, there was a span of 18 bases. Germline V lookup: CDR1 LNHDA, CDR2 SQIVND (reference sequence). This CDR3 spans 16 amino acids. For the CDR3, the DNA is TGTGCCAGTAGTCACCCCCGACAGACCCAAAATGAAAAACTGTTTTTT. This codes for CASSHPRQTQNEKLFF.

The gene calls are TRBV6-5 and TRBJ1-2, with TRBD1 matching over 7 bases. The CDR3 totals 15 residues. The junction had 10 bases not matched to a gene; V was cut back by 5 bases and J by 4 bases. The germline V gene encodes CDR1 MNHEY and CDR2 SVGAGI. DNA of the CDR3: TGTGCCAGCAGTACCCGACTCCAGGGGGGCTATGGCTACACCTTC. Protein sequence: CASSTRLQGGYGYTF.

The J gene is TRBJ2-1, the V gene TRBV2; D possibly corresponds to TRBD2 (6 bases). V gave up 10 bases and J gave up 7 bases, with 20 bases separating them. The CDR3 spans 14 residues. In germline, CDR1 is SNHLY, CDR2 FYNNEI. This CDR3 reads CANTEEEGWNEQFF. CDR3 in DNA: TGTGCCAACACCGAAGAGGAGGGGTGGAATGAGCAGTTCTTC.

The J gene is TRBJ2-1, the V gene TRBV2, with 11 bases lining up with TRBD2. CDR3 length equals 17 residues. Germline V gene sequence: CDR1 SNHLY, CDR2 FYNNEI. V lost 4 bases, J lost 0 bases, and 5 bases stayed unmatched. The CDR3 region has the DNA TGTGCCAGCAGTGTAGAGACTAGCGGGACCTCCTACAATGAGCAGTTCTTC. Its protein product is CASSVETSGTSYNEQFF. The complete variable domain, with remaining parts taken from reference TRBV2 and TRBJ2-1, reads EPEVTQTPSHQVTQMGQEVILRCVPISNHLYFYWYRQILGQKVEFLVSFYNNEISEKSEIFDDQFSVERPDGSNFTLKIRSTKLEDSAMYFCASSVETSGTSYNEQFFGPGTRLTVL.

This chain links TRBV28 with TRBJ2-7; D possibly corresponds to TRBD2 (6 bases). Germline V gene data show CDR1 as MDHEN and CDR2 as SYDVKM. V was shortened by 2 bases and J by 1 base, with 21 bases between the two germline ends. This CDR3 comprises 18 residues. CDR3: CASSLIRGKAPTSYEQYF. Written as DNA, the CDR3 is TGTGCCAGCAGTTTAATCCGGGGGAAAGCGCCGACTTCCTACGAGCAGTACTTC.

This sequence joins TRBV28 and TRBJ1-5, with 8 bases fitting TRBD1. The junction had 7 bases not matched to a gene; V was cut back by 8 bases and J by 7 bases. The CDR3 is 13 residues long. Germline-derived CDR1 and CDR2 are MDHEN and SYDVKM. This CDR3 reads CASGGTGGQPQHF. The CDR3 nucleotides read TGTGCCAGCGGCGGGACAGGCGGCCAGCCCCAGCATTTT.

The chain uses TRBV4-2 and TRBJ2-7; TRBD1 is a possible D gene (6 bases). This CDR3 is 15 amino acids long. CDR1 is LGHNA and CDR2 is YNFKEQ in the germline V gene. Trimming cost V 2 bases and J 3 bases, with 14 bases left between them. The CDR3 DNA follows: TGTGCCAGCAGCCAAAGAACAGGGTCGATCTACGAGCAGTACTTC. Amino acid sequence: CASSQRTGSIYEQYF.

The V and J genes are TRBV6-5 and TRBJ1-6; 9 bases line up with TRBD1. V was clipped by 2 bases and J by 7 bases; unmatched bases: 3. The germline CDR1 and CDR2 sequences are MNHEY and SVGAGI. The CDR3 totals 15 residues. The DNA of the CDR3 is TGTGCCAGCAGTTACGACAGGGGGAACAATTCACCCCTCCACTTT. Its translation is CASSYDRGNNSPLHF.

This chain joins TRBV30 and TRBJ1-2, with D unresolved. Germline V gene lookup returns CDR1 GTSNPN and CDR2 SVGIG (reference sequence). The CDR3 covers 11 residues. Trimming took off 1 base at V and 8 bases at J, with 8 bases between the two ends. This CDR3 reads CAWSEWSGYTF. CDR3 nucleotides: TGTGCCTGGAGTGAGTGGAGCGGCTACACCTTC.

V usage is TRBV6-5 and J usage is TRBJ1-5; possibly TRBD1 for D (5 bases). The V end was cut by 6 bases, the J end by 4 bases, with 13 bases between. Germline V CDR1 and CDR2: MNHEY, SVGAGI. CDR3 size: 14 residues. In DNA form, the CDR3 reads TGTGCCAGCAGCCAACGTGGGACTAATCAGCCCCAGCATTTT. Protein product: CASSQRGTNQPQHF.

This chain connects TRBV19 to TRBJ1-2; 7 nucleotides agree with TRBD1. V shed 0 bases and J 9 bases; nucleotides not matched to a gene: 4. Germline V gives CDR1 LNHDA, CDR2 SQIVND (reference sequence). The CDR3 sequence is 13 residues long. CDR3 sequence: CASSIEGQTSYTF. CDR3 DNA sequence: TGTGCCAGTAGTATAGAGGGACAGACGAGCTACACCTTC.

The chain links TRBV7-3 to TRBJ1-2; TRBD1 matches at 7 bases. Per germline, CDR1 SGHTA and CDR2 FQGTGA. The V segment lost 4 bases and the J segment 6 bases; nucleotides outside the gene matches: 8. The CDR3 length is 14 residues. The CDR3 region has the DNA TGTGCCAGCAGCTCCGCTACAGGGGCCAATGGCTACACCTTC. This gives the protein CASSSATGANGYTF.

CDR3 DNA: TGCGCCAGCAGCTTGGTAGAGGGAGGGTATGAGCAGTTCTTC. This gives the protein CASSLVEGGYEQFF. The chain recombines TRBV5-1 with TRBJ2-1, with 7 bases aligning to TRBD2. The CDR3 consists of 14 residues. V shed 0 bases and J 8 bases; nucleotides not matched to a gene: 5. CDR1 is SGHRS, CDR2 YFSETQ, per germline.

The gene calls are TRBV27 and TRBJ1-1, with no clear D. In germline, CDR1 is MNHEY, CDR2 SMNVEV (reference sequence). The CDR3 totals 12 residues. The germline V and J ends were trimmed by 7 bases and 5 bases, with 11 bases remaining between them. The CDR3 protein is CASKSLRTEAFF. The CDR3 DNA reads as TGTGCCAGCAAATCTCTGAGGACTGAAGCTTTCTTT.

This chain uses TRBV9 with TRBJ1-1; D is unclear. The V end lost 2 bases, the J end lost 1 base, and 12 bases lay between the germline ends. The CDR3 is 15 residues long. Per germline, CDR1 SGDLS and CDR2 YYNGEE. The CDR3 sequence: CASSVRGEWNTEAFF. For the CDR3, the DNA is TGTGCCAGCAGCGTGCGTGGTGAGTGGAACACTGAAGCTTTCTTT.

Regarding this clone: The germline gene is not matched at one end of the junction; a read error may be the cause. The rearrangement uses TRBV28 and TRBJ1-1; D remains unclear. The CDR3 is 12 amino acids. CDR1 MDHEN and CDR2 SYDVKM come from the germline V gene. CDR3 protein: CASSSHDTEAFF. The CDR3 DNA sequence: TGTGCCAGCAGCTCACACGACACCGAAGCTTTCTTT. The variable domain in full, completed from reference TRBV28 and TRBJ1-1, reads DVKVTQSSRYLVKRTGEKVFLECVQDMDHENMFWYRQDPGLGLRLIYFSYDVKMKEKGDIPEGYSVSREKKERFSLILESASTNQTSMYLCASSSHDTEAFFGQGTRLTVV.